These 3 T cell receptor beta chains share one sample of origin, sequenced in a study of OX40 agonist ivuxolimab in advanced cancers. Clones were sequenced by immunoSEQ multiplex PCR, and TCRdb holds only the in-frame ones, with some missing. This sample has approximately 46,000 clones, with roughly three quarters found just once. The source material was CD4+ or CD8+ T cells sorted from blood, sampled in a trial of the OX40 agonist ivuxolimab. The receptors stem from an adult with an advanced solid tumor such as melanoma, head and neck, liver or kidney cancer.

This sequence joins TRBV7-9 and TRBJ1-2, with a weak D call TRBD1 (5 bases). The CDR3 consists of 15 residues. Deletions cut 5 bases from V and 8 bases from J, with 21 bases between. Germline V lookup: CDR1 SEHNR, CDR2 FQNEAQ (reference sequence). CDR3 nucleotide sequence: TGTGCCAGCAGCAGGGGTGGTGCGGGGGTGGTCGGCTACACCTTC. Translating gives CASSRGGAGVVGYTF.

This clone has more than one count but fewer than ten. V usage is TRBV6-5 and J usage is TRBJ2-7; 7 bases are a match to TRBD1. The V gene's germline CDR1 is MNHEY and CDR2 SVGAGI. There are 14 residues in the CDR3. V trimming: 6 bases; J trimming: 2 bases; junction bases outside the gene matches: 7. CDR3 in amino acids: CASREGQWTYEQYF. CDR3 bases: TGTGCCAGCAGAGAGGGACAGTGGACCTACGAGCAGTACTTC.

This clone has a handful of counts. V and J are TRBV27 and TRBJ2-7; tentatively, D is TRBD1 (6 bases). V lost 4 bases to trimming and J lost 1 base, with 14 bases between them. CDR1 and CDR2 (germline): MNHEY, SMNVEV (reference sequence). The CDR3 has 15 amino acids. For the CDR3, the DNA is TGTGCCAGCAGTTCCACCAGGGGAGCATCCTACGAGCAGTACTTC. Translating gives CASSSTRGASYEQYF.